These 13 T cell receptor beta chains were all obtained from the same sample, sequenced in a study of T cell responses to AZD1222 COVID-19 vaccine. Profiled with immunoSEQ multiplex PCR; TCRdb holds only in-frame clones, not every one. In the table there are about 130,000 clones, around nine tenths of which are singletons. The source material was peripheral blood, sampled on day 0 of AZD1222 vaccination. The receptors originated from an adult in good health.

The chain carries TRBV7-2 and TRBJ1-5; tentatively, D is TRBD1 (5 bases). This CDR3 has 16 residues. Germline V lookup: CDR1 SGHTA, CDR2 FQGNSA. Trimming removed 5 bases at V and 0 bases at J, with 14 bases between. The CDR3 DNA sequence: TGTGCCAGCAGCCCACCCCCGGGACTTAGCAATCAGCCCCAGCATTTT. Encoded protein: CASSPPPGLSNQPQHF.

The rearrangement links TRBV11-2 to TRBJ1-2, with D possibly matching TRBD1 (6 bases). The CDR3 is 16 amino acids. Germline V lookup: CDR1 SGHAT, CDR2 FQNNGV. V shed 5 bases and J shed 0 bases, with 16 bases lying between them. DNA for the CDR3: TGTGCCAGCAGCCTCGGCGGGGGGCTTTCTAACTATGGCTACACCTTC. Amino acid sequence: CASSLGGGLSNYGYTF.

The J gene is TRBJ1-5, the V gene TRBV19; D uncertain. The germline V gene encodes CDR1 LNHDA and CDR2 SQIVND (reference sequence). The CDR3 has 15 amino acids. Trimming left V 3 bases short and J 1 base short, with 10 bases between. CDR3: CASSIGILSNQPQHF. Written as DNA, the CDR3 is TGTGCCAGTAGTATCGGTATCCTAAGCAATCAGCCCCAGCATTTT.

The chain links TRBV19 to TRBJ1-5; no clear D gene. The CDR3 is 13 amino acids. Germline V gene sequence: CDR1 LNHDA, CDR2 SQIVND (reference sequence). Trimming removed 5 bases at V and 9 bases at J, with 14 bases between. The CDR3 region has the DNA TGTGCCAGTAGTTCCACCTCCGACCTGCCCCAGCATTTT. Residues: CASSSTSDLPQHF.

This chain links TRBV2 with TRBJ1-4; D is possibly TRBD1 (6 bases). CDR1 and CDR2 (germline): SNHLY, FYNNEI. Trimming took off 11 bases at V and 3 bases at J, with 10 bases between the two ends. There are 12 residues in the CDR3. In DNA, the CDR3 is TGTGCCGAAACAGGGCCTAATGAAAAACTGTTTTTT. Its translation is CAETGPNEKLFF.

This chain connects TRBV5-5 to TRBJ1-1; 7 bases align to TRBD1. CDR1 is SGHKS, CDR2 YYEKEE, per germline (reference sequence). The CDR3 runs to 14 residues. Trimming removed 0 bases from V and 4 bases from J; junction bases left unmatched: 3. CDR3 coding DNA: TGTGCCAGCAGCTTGGAGTACAGGGGCACTGAAGCTTTCTTT. Translation: CASSLEYRGTEAFF.

The chain uses TRBV4-3 and TRBJ2-4; possibly TRBD2 for D (6 bases). The length of the CDR3 is 17 residues. The germline V and J ends were trimmed by 4 bases and 4 bases, with 20 bases remaining between them. Germline lookup yields CDR1 LGHNA and CDR2 YSLEER. Here the CDR3 DNA reads TGCGCCAGCAGCCCCGGACGTTTCACGGGGGTGAAAAACATTCAGTACTTC. It is translated as CASSPGRFTGVKNIQYF.

This chain joins TRBV6-1 and TRBJ1-3, with D tentatively TRBD1 (6 bases). Germline assignment: CDR1 MNHNS and CDR2 SASEGT. The length of the CDR3 is 18 residues. Trimming left V 4 bases short and J 0 bases short, with 19 bases between. CDR3 DNA sequence: TGTGCCAGCAGTGGGGTTCGGCAGGGGATCTTCTCTGGAAACACCATATATTTT. Amino acids: CASSGVRQGIFSGNTIYF.

Concerning this clone: Compared with germline, one end of the junction differs, possibly owing to a read error. The chain has TRBV15 and TRBJ1-2; 7 bases line up with TRBD1. Per the germline V gene, CDR1 is LNHNV and CDR2 is YYDKDF (reference sequence). The CDR3 runs 15 residues. Here the CDR3 DNA reads TGTGCCACCAGCAGAGGCCCCCCCCGGACAGGCGACCCCCTCTTC. It codes for CATSRGPPRTGDPLF.

The chain links TRBV6-5 to TRBJ1-2, with no clear D. The V end was cut by 0 bases, the J end by 8 bases, with 10 bases between. CDR1 and CDR2 from the germline V gene are MNHEY and SVGAGI. The CDR3 length is 13 residues. In DNA form, the CDR3 reads TGTGCCAGCAGTTACTCGACCGGGTGGGGCTACACCTTC. This encodes CASSYSTGWGYTF.

The V gene is TRBV6-5, the J gene TRBJ2-3; no definite D call. Germline V gene data show CDR1 as MNHEY and CDR2 as SVGAGI. The CDR3 has 12 residues. Trimming removed 6 bases at V and 2 bases at J, with 6 bases between. Here the CDR3 DNA reads TGTGCCAGCAGGCGAGACACAGATACGCAGTATTTT. The encoded protein is CASRRDTDTQYF.

Notes on this clone: Since a much larger clone is just one base distant, this may be a read error. This sequence joins TRBV5-5 and TRBJ2-2; D is perhaps TRBD1 (6 bases). The V end lost 4 bases, the J end lost 4 bases, and 8 bases lay between the germline ends. The CDR3 length is 13 residues. Germline assignment: CDR1 SGHKS and CDR2 YYEKEE (reference sequence). The DNA for the CDR3 is TGTGCCAGCAGCCCCAGGGGCACCGGGGAGCTGTTTTTT. This gives the protein CASSPRGTGELFF. The variable domain in full, completed from reference TRBV5-5 and TRBJ2-2, reads DAGVTQSPTHLIKTRGQQVTLRCSPISGHKSVSWYQQVLGQGPQFIFQYYEKEERGRGNFPDRFSARQFPNYSSELNVNALLLGDSALYLCASSPRGTGELFFGEGSRLTVL.

CDR3 sequence reads: CASSHGVWGVQHSRSYNEQFF. The CDR3 nucleotides are TGCGCCAGCAGCCATGGCGTTTGGGGGGTCCAGCACTCCCGTAGCTACAATGAGCAGTTCTTC. The chain carries TRBV4-3 and TRBJ2-1, with a tentative D call TRBD2 (6 bases). Trimming took off 3 bases at V and 3 bases at J, with 30 bases between the two ends. CDR1 and CDR2 from the germline V gene are LGHNA and YSLEER. The CDR3 extends over 21 amino acids.